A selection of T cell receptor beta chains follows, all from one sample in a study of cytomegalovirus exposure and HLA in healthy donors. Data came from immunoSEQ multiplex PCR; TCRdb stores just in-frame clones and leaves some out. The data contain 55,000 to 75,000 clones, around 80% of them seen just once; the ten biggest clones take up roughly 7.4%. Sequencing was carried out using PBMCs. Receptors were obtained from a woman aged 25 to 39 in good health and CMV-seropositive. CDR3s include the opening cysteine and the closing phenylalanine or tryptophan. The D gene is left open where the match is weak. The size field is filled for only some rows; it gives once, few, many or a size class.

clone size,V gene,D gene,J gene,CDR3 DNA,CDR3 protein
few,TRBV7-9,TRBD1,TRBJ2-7,TGTGCCAGCAGCTCCAGGGACAGGGGCGAGTACGAGCAGTACTTC,CASSSRDRGEYEQYF
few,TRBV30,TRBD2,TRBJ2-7,TGTGCCTGGATAAGAGCGGGAGCTTACGAGCAGTACTTC,CAWIRAGAYEQYF
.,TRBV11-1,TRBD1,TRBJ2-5,TGTGCCAGCATTGGACAGGGGGAAGAGACCCAGTACTTC,CASIGQGEETQYF
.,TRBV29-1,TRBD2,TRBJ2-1,TGCAGCGTCGTCCCCCGCGGGACTAGCGGAGGTTACAATGAGCAGTTCTTC,CSVVPRGTSGGYNEQFF
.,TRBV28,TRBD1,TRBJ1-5,TGTGCCAGCAGTAGACAGGGGGCAGGTCAGCCCCAGCATTTT,CASSRQGAGQPQHF
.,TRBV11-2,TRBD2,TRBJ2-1,TGTGCCAGCAGCCCGGGACTAGCGTCCAACAATGAGCAGTTCTTC,CASSPGLASNNEQFF
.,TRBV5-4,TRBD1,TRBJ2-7,TGTGCCAGCAGCTCCCGGGACAGCTACGAGCAGTACTTC,CASSSRDSYEQYF
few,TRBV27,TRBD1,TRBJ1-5,TGTGCCAGCAGTTTACAGGGGGCTCATCAGCCCCAGCATTTT,CASSLQGAHQPQHF
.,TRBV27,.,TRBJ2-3,TGTGCCAGCACACGGGCAGATACGCAGTATTTT,CASTRADTQYF
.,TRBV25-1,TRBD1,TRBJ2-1,TGTGCCAGCAGTGCTACCAGGGGGAATGAGCAGTTCTTC,CASSATRGNEQFF
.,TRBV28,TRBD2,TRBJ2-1,TGTGCCAGCAGTCTGGGACTAGCGGGGCCTCCAGAGCAGTTCTTC,CASSLGLAGPPEQFF
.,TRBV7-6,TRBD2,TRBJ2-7,TGTGCCAGCAGCTTATCTCTAGCGGGAGGGCCCAGTGAGCAGTACTTC,CASSLSLAGGPSEQYF
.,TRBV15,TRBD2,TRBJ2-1,TGTGCCACCAGCAGAGACCCACCGCGCGGGACTAGCGGGGTCTACAATGAGCAGTTCTTC,CATSRDPPRGTSGVYNEQFF
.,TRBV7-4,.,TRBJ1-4,TGTGCCAGCAGCTTAGCCCCGCGAGGGGGTTATAATGAAAAACTGTTTTTT,CASSLAPRGGYNEKLFF
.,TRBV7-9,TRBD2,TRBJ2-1,TGTGCCAGCAGCCGGGGACTAGCGGGGGCTTACAATGAGCAGTTCTTC,CASSRGLAGAYNEQFF
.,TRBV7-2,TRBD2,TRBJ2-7,TGTGCCAGCAGCTTAGTTGGCGGGAGGGTCTCCTACGAGCAGTACTTC,CASSLVGGRVSYEQYF
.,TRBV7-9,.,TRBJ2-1,TGTGCCAGCAGCCGGGCTTTGGGGGCACTAGAGCTGAAAAATGAGCAGTTCTTC,CASSRALGALELKNEQFF
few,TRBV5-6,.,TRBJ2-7,TGTGCCAGCAGCTTGGCGGGGACACTTACCTACGAGCAGTACTTC,CASSLAGTLTYEQYF
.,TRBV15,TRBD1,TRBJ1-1,TGTGCCACCAGCAGGCGTACCGGGACAGGGGGGACTGAAGCTTTCTTT,CATSRRTGTGGTEAFF
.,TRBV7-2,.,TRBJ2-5,TGTGCCAGCAGCCCCCCTTCGAGGGAGACCCAGTACTTC,CASSPPSRETQYF
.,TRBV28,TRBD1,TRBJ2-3,TGTGCCAGTCGCCGGGACAGGCCCCAGTCTGTAGTGGGTTTT,CASRRDRPQSVVGF
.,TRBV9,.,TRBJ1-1,TGTGCCAGCAGCGTACAGGCGAACACTGAAGCTTTCTTT,CASSVQANTEAFF
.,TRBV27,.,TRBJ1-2,TGTGCCAGCAGTTTACCAGGAGGTGGCTACACCTTC,CASSLPGGGYTF
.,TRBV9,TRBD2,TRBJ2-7,TGTGCCAGCAGCATTACCGGGACTAGCCCCTACGAGCAGTACTTC,CASSITGTSPYEQYF
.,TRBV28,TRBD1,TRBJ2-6,TGTGCCAGCGGTCCCCAGGGGGCTGGGGCCAACGTCCTGACTTTC,CASGPQGAGANVLTF
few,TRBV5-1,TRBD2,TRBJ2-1,TGCGCCAGCAGTCTGGTAGCGGGAGCCCTCAATGAGCAGTTCTTC,CASSLVAGALNEQFF
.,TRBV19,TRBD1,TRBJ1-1,TGTGCCAGTAGTCAACTTCAGGGGGTGAACACTGAAGCTTTCTTT,CASSQLQGVNTEAFF
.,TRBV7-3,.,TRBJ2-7,TGTGCCAGCAGCTTATCAGCAGGGTCCTCCTACGAGCAGTACTTC,CASSLSAGSSYEQYF
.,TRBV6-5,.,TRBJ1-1,TGTGCCAGCAGTTACAGGGGAAGGACTGAAGCTTTCTTT,CASSYRGRTEAFF
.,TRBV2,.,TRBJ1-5,TGTGCCAGCAGTGAAGGGCAGACTCTAAATCAGCCCCAGCATTTT,CASSEGQTLNQPQHF
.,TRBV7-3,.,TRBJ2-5,TGTGCCAGCAGCTCGCAGGGGGGTTACCAAGAGACCCAGTACTTC,CASSSQGGYQETQYF
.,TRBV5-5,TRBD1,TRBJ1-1,TGTGCCAGCAGCTTGACCGGACAGGAACAAGCTTTCTTT,CASSLTGQEQAFF
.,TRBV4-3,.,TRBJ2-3,TGCGCCAGCAGCCAGGAGACTATTTCTAGCACAGATACGCAGTATTTT,CASSQETISSTDTQYF
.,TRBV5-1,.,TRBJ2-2,TGCGCCAGCAGTCTCCCTGCGGCGGCGAACACCGGGGAGCTGTTTTTT,CASSLPAAANTGELFF
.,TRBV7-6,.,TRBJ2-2,TGTGCCAGCAGCTTAGGGGGGGTCGGCACCGGGGAGCTGTTTTTT,CASSLGGVGTGELFF
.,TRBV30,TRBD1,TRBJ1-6,TGTGCCTGGAGCCTCGGACAGGGCAATTCACCCCTCCACTTT,CAWSLGQGNSPLHF
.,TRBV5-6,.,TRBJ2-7,TGTGCCAGCAGCTTGGCGTCTAGCGTCCACGAGCAGTACTTC,CASSLASSVHEQYF
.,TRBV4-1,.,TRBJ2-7,TGCGCCAGCAGCCAAGATATGGCGGGAACGCGACGGCAGTACTTC,CASSQDMAGTRRQYF
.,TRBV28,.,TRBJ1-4,TGTGCCAGCAGTTTGGGCGGGCCTCTCGAAAAACTGTTTTTT,CASSLGGPLEKLFF
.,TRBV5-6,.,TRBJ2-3,TGTGCCAGCAGCTTGGGTTACCTAGGGGCAGATACGCAGTATTTT,CASSLGYLGADTQYF
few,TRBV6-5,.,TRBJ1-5,TGTGCCAGCAGGGAGCAGGGGAAAGGGAATCAGCCCCAGCATTTT,CASREQGKGNQPQHF
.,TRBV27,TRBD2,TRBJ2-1,TGTGCCAGCAGTCCGGGACTAGCGGGAGGGGTCTACAATGAGCAGTTCTTC,CASSPGLAGGVYNEQFF
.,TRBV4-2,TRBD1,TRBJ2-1,TGTGCCAGCAGCGGGGTGATGGGACAGTCCTACAATGAGCAGTTCTTC,CASSGVMGQSYNEQFF
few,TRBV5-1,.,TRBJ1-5,TGCGCCAGCAGCTTGGGCGGAGTTGCCAATCAGCCCCAGCATTTT,CASSLGGVANQPQHF